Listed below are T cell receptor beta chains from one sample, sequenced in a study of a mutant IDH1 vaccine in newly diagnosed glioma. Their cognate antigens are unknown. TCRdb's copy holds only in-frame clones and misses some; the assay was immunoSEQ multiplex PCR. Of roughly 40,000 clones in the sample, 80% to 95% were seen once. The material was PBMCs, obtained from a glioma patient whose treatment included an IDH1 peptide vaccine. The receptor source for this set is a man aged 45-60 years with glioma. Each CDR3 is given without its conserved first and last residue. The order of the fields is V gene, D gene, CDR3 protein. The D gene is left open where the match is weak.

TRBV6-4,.,ASSEWAGANYEQY
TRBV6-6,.,ASSVRKFYEQY
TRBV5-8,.,ASRPGGGTTNEKLF
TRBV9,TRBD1,ASSSLDRVANEKLF
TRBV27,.,ASSFRTDNTEAF
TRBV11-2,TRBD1,ASSLRAGGGPMNTEAF
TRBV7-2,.,ASSLDPSGRSGYT
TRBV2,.,ASSALDTKAYGYT
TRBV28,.,ASSLEGGGYT
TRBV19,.,ASSWDGYQPQH
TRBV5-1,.,ASSLGTGRGEQY
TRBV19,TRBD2,ASTPGTSGPYEQY
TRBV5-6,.,ASSQGLWETQY
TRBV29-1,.,SVEGGGYGYT
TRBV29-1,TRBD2,SVAYSGSTDTQY
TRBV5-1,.,ASSLVGGVNSYNEQF
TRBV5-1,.,ASSLARGADTQY
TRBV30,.,AWSSGSNQPQH
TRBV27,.,ASSLVGGGSVIWNTGELF
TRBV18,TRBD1,ASSPRDSYYTEAF
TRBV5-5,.,ASSLAAAPGEKLF
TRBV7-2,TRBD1,ASSSIWTGETQY
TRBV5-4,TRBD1,ASSLRSGGQETQY
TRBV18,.,ASSKENEQF
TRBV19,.,ASSTTWTSLQGEQF